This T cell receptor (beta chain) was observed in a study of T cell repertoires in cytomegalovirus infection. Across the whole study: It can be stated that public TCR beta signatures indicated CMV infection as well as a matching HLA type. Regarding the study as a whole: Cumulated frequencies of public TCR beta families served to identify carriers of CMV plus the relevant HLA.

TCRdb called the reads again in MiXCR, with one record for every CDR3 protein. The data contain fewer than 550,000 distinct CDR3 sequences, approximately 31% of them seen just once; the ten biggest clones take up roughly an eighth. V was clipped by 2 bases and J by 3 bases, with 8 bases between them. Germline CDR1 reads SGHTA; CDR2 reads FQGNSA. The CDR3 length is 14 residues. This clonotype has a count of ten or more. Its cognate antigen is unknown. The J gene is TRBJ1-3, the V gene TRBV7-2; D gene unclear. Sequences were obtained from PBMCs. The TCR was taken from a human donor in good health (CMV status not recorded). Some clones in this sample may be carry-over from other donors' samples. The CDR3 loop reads CASSLNLGGNTIYF. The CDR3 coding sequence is TGTGCCAGCAGCTTAAACTTGGGTGGAAACACCATATATTTT.